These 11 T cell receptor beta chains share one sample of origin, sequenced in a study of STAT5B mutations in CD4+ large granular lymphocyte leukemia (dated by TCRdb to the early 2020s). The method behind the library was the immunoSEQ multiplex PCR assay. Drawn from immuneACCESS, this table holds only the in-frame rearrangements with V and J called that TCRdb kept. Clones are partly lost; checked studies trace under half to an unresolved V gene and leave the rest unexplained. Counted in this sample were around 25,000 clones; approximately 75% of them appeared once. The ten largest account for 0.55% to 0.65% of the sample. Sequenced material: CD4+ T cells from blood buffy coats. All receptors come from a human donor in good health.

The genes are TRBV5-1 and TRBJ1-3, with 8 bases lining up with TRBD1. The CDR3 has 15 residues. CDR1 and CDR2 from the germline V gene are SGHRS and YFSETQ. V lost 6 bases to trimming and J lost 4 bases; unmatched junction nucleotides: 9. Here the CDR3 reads CASKPETGAGNTIYF. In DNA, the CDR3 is TGCGCCAGCAAACCTGAGACAGGGGCAGGAAACACCATATATTTT. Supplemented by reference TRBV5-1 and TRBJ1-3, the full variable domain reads KAGVTQTPRYLIKTRGQQVTLSCSPISGHRSVSWYQQTPGQGLQFLFEYFSETQRNKGNFPGRFSGRQFSNSRSEMNVSTLELGDSALYLCASKPETGAGNTIYFGEGSWLTVV.

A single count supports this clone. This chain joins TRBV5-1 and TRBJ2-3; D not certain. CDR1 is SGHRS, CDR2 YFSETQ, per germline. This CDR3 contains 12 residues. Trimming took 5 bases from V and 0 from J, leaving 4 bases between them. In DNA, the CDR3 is TGCGCCAGCAGGAGAAGCACAGATACGCAGTATTTT. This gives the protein CASRRSTDTQYF.

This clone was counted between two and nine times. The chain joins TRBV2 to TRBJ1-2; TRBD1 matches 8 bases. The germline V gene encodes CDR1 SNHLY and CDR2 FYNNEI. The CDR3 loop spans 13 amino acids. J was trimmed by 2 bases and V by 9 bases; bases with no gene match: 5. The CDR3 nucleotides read TGTGCCAGGGGGGGACAGGCAAACTATGGCTACACCTTC. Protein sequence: CARGGQANYGYTF.

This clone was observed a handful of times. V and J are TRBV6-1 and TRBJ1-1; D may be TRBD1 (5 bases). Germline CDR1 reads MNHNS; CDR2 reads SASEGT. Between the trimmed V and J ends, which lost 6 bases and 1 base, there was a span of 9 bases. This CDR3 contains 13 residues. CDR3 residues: CASRSQGNTEAFF. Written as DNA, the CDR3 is TGTGCCAGCAGGTCCCAGGGGAACACTGAAGCTTTCTTT.

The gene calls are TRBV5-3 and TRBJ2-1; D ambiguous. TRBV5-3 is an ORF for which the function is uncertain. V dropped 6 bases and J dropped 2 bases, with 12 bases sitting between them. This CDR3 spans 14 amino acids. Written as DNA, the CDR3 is TGTGCCAGAATACGCAGTGTCCCCTACAATGAGCAGTTCTTC. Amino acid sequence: CARIRSVPYNEQFF.

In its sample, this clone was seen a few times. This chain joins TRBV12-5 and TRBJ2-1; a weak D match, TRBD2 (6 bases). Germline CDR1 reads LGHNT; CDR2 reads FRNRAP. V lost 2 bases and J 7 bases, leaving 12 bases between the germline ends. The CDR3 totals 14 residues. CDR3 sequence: CASGLFLGGNEQFF. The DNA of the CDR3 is TGTGCTAGTGGTTTGTTTTTGGGGGGTAATGAGCAGTTCTTC.

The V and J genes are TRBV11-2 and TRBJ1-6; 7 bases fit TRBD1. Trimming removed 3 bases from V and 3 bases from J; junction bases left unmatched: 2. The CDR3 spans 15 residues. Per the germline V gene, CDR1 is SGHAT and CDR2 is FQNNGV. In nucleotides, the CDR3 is TGTGCCAGCAGCTTCACAGGGGTCTATAATTCACCCCTCCACTTT. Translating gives CASSFTGVYNSPLHF.

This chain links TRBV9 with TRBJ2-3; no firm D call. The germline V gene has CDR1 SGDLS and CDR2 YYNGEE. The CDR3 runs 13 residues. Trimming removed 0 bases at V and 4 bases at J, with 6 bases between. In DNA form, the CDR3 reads TGTGCCAGCAGCGTAGCTCCAGCAGATACGCAGTATTTT. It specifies CASSVAPADTQYF.

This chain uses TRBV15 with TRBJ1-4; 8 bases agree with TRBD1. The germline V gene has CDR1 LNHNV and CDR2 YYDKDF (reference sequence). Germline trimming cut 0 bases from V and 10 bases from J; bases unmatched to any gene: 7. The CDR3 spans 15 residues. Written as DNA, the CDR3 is TGTGCCACCAGCAGAGAGGGGGGGACAGGAGCAAAACTGTTTTTT. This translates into CATSREGGTGAKLFF.

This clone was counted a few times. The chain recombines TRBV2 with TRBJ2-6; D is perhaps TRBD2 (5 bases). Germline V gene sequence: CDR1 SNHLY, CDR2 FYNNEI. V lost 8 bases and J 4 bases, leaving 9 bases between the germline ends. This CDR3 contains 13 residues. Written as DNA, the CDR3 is TGTGCCAGCGGACTTACGGGGGCCAACGTCCTGACTTTC. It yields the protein CASGLTGANVLTF.

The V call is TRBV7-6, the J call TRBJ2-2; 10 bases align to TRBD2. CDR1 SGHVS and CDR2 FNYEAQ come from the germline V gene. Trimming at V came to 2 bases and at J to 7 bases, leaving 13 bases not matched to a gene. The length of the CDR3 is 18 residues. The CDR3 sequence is CASSLQAGGPFSGGELFF. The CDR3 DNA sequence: TGTGCCAGCAGCTTACAAGCGGGGGGGCCATTTTCTGGCGGGGAGCTGTTTTTT.